What follows describes a single T cell receptor beta chain. Its antigen is as yet unknown. Genomic DNA was employed as the template in profiling TCR beta VDJ and CDR3. In TCRdb, the reads were re-called with MiXCR into one record per CDR3 protein. In the table there are approximately 200,000 distinct CDR3 sequences, less than 60% of which are singletons. Sequenced patients had shown CD8+CD57+ cell expansion by flow cytometry. Patients were untreated when blood was sampled. The record originates from a study of CD8+CD57+ T cells in acquired aplastic anemia. Study-level background: An average of approximately 3.2 ug of DNA was obtained from sorted CD4+ and CD8+ cells. Study outcomes and limitations: Fewer than 35 sequences, all CD8+ CDR3, were shared between patients and controls.

V was trimmed by 1 base and J by 6 bases, leaving 9 bases between them. The CDR3 has 13 residues. Germline V gives CDR1 SGHVS, CDR2 FNYEAQ. V and J are TRBV7-6 and TRBJ1-2; D gene ambiguous. The sample was sorted CD4+, CD8+, or CD8+CD57+ T cells (not recorded which) from PBMCs. The TCR originated in a human donor with aplastic anemia. CDR3 protein: CASSLVPFDGYTF. For the CDR3, the DNA is TGTGCCAGCAGCTTAGTACCCTTTGATGGCTACACCTTC. Full variable domain (rest looked up from reference TRBV7-6 and TRBJ1-2): GAGVSQSPRYKVTKRGQDVALRCDPISGHVSLYWYRQALGQGPEFLTYFNYEAQQDKSGLPNDRFSAERPEGSISTLTIQRTEQRDSAMYRCASSLVPFDGYTFGSGTRLTVV.